This T cell receptor (beta chain) was identified in a study of blood T cell repertoires in COVID-19. As for the study in general: COVID-19 samples collected from the United States, Italy and Spain covered acute and convalescent phases. From T cells, B-cell-depleted T cells, or PBMCs came the material, which was cDNA or gDNA.

Under the authors' procedure: Reference gene primer amplification gave nucleated cell count estimates. The repertoire was sequenced with immunoSEQ multiplex PCR; TCRdb's copy has only in-frame clones and lacks some. The DNA gave D and trimming, while V, J and clone size come from that table. The repertoire holds 250,000 to 300,000 clones, with approximately 88% as singletons. Seattle enrolled patients during active infection and tracked them longitudinally. Germline V gene data show CDR1 as SGHTA and CDR2 as FQGNSA. Trimming removed 5 bases at V and 3 bases at J, with 7 bases between. There are 12 residues in the CDR3.

The receptor comes from a woman in her 70s with COVID-19, enrolled during active disease. Sequenced input: peripheral blood. The chain links TRBV7-2 to TRBJ1-1; D gene uncertain. Here the CDR3 reads CASSVRYTEAFF. The CDR3 DNA is TGTGCCAGCAGCGTGAGGTACACTGAAGCTTTCTTT.